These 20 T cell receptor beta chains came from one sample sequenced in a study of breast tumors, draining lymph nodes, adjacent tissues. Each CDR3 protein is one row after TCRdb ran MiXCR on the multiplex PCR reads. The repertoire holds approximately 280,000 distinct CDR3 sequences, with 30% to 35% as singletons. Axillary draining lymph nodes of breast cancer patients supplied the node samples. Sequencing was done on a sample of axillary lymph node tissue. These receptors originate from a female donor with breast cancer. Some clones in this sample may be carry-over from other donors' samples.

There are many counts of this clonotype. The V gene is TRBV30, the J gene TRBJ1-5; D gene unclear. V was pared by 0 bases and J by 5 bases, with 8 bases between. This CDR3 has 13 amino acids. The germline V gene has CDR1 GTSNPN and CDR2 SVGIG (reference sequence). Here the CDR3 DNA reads TGTGCCTGGAGTGTAAGGGTCGATCAGCCCCAGCATTTT. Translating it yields CAWSVRVDQPQHF. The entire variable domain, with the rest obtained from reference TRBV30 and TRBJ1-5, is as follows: SQTIHQWPATLVQPVGSPLSLECTVEGTSNPNLYWYRQAAGRGLQLLFYSVGIGQISSEVPQNLSASRPQDRQFILSSKKLLLSDSGFYLCAWSVRVDQPQHFGDGTRLSIL.

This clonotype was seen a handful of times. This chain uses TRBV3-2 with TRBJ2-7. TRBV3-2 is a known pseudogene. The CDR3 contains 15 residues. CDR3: CASSQAAGASYEQYF. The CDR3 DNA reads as TGTGCCAGCAGCCAAGCGGCGGGAGCCTCCTACGAGCAGTACTTC.

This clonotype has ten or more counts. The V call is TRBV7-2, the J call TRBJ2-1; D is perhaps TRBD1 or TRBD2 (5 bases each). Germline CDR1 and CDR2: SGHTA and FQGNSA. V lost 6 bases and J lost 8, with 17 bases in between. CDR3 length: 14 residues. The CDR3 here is CASRWDLGEYEQFF. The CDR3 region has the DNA TGTGCCAGCAGGTGGGACCTAGGGGAGTATGAGCAGTTCTTC.

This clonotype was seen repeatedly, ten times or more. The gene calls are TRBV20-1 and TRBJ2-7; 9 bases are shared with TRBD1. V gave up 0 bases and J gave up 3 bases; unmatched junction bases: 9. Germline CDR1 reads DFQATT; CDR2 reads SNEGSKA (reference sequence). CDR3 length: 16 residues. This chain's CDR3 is CSARDSSGQGLYEQYF. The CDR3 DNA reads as TGCAGTGCTAGAGATTCGTCGGGACAGGGTCTCTACGAGCAGTACTTC.

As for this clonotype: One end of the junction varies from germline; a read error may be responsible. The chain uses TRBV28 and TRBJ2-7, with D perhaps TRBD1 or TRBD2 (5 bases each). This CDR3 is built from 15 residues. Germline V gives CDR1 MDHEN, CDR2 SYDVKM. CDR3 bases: TGTGCCGGCACAGATGGGGCAGGGAGCTCCTCCGAGCAGTACTTC. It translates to CAGTDGAGSSSEQYF.

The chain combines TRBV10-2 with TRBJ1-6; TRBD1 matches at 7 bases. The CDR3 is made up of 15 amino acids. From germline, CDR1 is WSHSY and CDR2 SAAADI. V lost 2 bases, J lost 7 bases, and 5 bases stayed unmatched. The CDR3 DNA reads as TGCGCCAGCAGTGAGGCAGGGGGTTCCAATTCACCCCTCCACTTT. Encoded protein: CASSEAGGSNSPLHF.

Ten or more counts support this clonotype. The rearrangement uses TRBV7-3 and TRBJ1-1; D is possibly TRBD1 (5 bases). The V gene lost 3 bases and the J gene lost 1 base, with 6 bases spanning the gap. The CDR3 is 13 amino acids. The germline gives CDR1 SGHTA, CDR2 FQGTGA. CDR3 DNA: TGTGCCAGCAGCTTGAGGGGGAACACTGAAGCTTTCTTT. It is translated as CASSLRGNTEAFF.

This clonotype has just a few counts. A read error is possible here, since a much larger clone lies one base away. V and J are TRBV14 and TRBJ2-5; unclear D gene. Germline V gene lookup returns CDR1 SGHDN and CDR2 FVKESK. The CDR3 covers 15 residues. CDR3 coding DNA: TGTGCCAGCAGCCAAGACCCCGGCAGACAAGAGACCCCGTACTTC. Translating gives CASSQDPGRQETPYF. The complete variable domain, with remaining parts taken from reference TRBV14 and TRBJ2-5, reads EAGVTQFPSHSVIEKGQTVTLRCDPISGHDNLYWYRRVMGKEIKFLLHFVKESKQDESGMPNNRFLAERTGGTYSTLKVQPAELEDSGVYFCASSQDPGRQETPYFGPGTRLLVL.

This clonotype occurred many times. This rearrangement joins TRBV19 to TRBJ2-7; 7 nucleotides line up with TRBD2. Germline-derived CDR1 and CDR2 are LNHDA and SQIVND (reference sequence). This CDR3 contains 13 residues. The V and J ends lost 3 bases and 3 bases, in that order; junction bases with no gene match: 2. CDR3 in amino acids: CASSIAGVYEQYF. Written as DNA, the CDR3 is TGTGCCAGTAGTATTGCGGGAGTCTACGAGCAGTACTTC.

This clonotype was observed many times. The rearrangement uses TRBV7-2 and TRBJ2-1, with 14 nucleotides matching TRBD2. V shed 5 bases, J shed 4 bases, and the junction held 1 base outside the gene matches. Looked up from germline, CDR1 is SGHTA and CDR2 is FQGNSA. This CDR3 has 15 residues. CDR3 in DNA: TGTGCCAGCAGCCGGACTAGCGGGGGGTACAATGAGCAGTTCTTC. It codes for CASSRTSGGYNEQFF.

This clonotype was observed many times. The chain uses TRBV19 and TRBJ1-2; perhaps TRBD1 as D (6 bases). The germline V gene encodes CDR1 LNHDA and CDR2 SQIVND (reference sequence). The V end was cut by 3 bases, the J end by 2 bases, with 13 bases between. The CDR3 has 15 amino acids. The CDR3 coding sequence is TGTGCCAGTAGTATTCCAGGGGTAGCCAACTATGGCTACACCTTC. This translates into CASSIPGVANYGYTF.

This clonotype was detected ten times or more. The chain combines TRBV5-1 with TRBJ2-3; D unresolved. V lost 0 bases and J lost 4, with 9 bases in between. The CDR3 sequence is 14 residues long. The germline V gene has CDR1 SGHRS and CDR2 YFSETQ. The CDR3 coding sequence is TGCGCCAGCAGCTTGGGCGTGCCGGCAGATACGCAGTATTTT. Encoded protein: CASSLGVPADTQYF. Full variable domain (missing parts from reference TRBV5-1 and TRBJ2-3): KAGVTQTPRYLIKTRGQQVTLSCSPISGHRSVSWYQQTPGQGLQFLFEYFSETQRNKGNFPGRFSGRQFSNSRSEMNVSTLELGDSALYLCASSLGVPADTQYFGPGTRLTVL.

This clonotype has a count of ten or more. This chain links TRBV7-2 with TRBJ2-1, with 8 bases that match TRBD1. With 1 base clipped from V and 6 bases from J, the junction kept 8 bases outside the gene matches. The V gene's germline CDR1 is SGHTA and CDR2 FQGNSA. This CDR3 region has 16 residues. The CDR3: CASSLELATGGNEQFF. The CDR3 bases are TGTGCCAGCAGCTTAGAGTTGGCCACAGGGGGCAATGAGCAGTTCTTC.

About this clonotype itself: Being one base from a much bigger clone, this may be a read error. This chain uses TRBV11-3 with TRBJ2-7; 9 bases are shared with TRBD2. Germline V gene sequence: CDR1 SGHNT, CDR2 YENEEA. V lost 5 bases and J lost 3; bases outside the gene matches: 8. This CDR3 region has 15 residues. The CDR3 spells CASSQWTSASYEQYF. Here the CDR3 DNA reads TGTGCCAGCAGCCAATGGACTAGCGCGAGCTACGAGCAGTACTTC.

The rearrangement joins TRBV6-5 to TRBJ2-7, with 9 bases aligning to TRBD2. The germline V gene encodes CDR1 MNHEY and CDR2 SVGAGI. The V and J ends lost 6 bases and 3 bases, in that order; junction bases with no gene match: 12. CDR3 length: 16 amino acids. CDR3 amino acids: CASSTGGRGWNYEQYF. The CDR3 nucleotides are TGTGCCAGCAGCACGGGCGGGAGGGGATGGAACTACGAGCAGTACTTC.

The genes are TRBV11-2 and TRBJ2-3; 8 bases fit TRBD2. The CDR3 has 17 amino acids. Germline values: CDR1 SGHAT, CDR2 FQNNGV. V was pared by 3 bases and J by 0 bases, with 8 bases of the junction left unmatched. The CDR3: CASSFGAGERSTDTQYF. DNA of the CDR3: TGTGCCAGCAGCTTCGGAGCGGGAGAAAGGAGCACAGATACGCAGTATTTT.

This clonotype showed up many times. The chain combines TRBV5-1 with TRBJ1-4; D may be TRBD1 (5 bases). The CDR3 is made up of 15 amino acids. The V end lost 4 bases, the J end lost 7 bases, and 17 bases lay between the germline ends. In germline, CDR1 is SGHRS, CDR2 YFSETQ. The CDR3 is CASSPMGVGGEKLFF. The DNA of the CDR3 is TGCGCCAGCAGCCCCATGGGGGTGGGAGGTGAAAAACTGTTTTTT.

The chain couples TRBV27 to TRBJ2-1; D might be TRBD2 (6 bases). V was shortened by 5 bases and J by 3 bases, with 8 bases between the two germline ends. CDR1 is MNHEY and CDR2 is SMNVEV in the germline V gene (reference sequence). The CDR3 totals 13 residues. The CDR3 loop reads CASSRLGYNEQFF. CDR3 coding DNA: TGTGCCAGCAGTAGACTAGGCTACAATGAGCAGTTCTTC.

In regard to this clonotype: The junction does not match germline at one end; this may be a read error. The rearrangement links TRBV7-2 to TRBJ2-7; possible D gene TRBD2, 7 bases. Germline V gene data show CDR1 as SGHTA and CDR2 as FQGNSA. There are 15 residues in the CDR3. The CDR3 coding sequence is TGCGCCAGCAGTCTAGTGGGGGGGCGCGTCTACGAGCAGTACTTC. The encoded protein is CASSLVGGRVYEQYF.

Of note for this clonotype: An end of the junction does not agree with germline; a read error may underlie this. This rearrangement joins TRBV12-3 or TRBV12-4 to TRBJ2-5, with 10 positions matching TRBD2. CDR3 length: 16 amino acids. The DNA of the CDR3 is TGTGCCAGCAGTTACAGACTAGCGGGCCCTAAAGAGAGCCAGTACTTC. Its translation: CASSYRLAGPKESQYF.